The entry that follows covers one T cell receptor beta chain sequence. These data belong to a study of T cell changes during pregnancy in multiple sclerosis. TCRdb's table, derived via immunoSEQ multiplex PCR, lists solely in-frame clones and lacks some. This table has roughly 90,000 clones, approximately 90% appearing once. The CDR3 runs to 15 residues. Trimming left V 4 bases short and J 1 base short, with 8 bases between. CDR1 and CDR2 from the germline V gene are SNHLY and FYNNEI. The clonotype was recovered from a female donor with multiple sclerosis, enrolled in a pregnancy study. The rearrangement links TRBV2 to TRBJ2-6, with D perhaps TRBD1 (5 bases). The input for sequencing was peripheral blood, taken before pregnancy. Written as DNA, the CDR3 is TGTGCCAGCAGTGGGCAGGGTTCTGGGGCCAACGTCCTGACTTTC. This gives the protein CASSGQGSGANVLTF.